Listed here are 26 T cell receptor beta chains from one sample, sequenced in a study of cytomegalovirus exposure and HLA in healthy donors. 13 Jbeta primers and 60 Vbeta primers were used for the PCR. Clones were read by immunoSEQ multiplex PCR, and TCRdb kept only the in-frame ones, dropping some. The data show approximately 170,000 clones, approximately 59% seen once. Sequenced sample: PBMCs. These receptors were taken from a man aged 40-55 years in good health and CMV-seronegative.

The chain links TRBV4-3 to TRBJ2-4, with TRBD1 identical over 7 bases. Germline CDR1 reads LGHNA; CDR2 reads YSLEER. J lost 0 bases, V lost 0 bases, and 14 bases had no gene match. The CDR3 has 20 residues. CDR3 nucleotide sequence: TGCGCCAGCAGCCAAGAAGTAGGGGACAGCGCCTTCATAGCCAAAAACATTCAGTACTTC. This codes for CASSQEVGDSAFIAKNIQYF.

Notes on this clone: At one boundary the junction diverges from the germline segment, which might be a read error. The chain joins TRBV7-9 to TRBJ1-2; the match to TRBD1 covers 7 bases. The CDR3 is 15 amino acids. CDR1 and CDR2 (germline): SEHNR, FQNEAQ (reference sequence). CDR3 in amino acids: CSSSSSGGPNYGYTF. CDR3 coding DNA: TGTTCCAGCAGCTCCTCAGGGGGGCCTAACTATGGCTACACCTTC.

The chain combines TRBV10-2 with TRBJ2-5; TRBD1 agrees at 7 bases. V lost 4 bases and J lost 1; bases outside the gene matches: 9. This CDR3 has 16 residues. CDR1 and CDR2 from the germline V gene are WSHSY and SAAADI. The DNA for the CDR3 is TGCGCCAGCAGTGGCCGGCCACAGGGGAGCCAAGAGACCCAGTACTTC. It encodes CASSGRPQGSQETQYF.

The chain links TRBV7-3 to TRBJ2-3; 8 bases are a match to TRBD2. Germline V gene data show CDR1 as SGHTA and CDR2 as FQGTGA. There are 15 residues in the CDR3. Trimming removed 5 bases from V and 7 bases from J; junction bases left unmatched: 11. CDR3 DNA: TGTGCCAGCAGCCTTAGCGGGGCCGCCCGCCATACGCAGTATTTT. Amino acid sequence: CASSLSGAARHTQYF.

This clone was found once. The CDR3 nucleotides are TGTGCCAGCAGCAAAGGGACTAGCGGGAGCACAGATACGCAGTATTTT. Amino acid sequence: CASSKGTSGSTDTQYF. This chain uses TRBV21-1 with TRBJ2-3; whether TRBD2, the table's D call, matches the DNA was not checked. TRBV21-1 is deemed a pseudogene. CDR3 length: 16 amino acids.

This rearrangement joins TRBV7-2 to TRBJ2-1, with TRBD2 identical over 9 bases. The germline V gene has CDR1 SGHTA and CDR2 FQGNSA. The V gene end was trimmed by 5 bases and the J gene end by 6 bases; junction bases not matched to a gene: 8. The CDR3 runs 15 residues. The CDR3 DNA sequence: TGTGCCAGCAGCCTGCGGGGACTAGCCCTCAATGAGCAGTTCTTC. Its translation is CASSLRGLALNEQFF.

The chain has TRBV30 and TRBJ1-4, with 7 bases that match TRBD1. The trim removed 3 bases at V and 3 bases at J, leaving 4 bases unmatched. CDR1 and CDR2 (germline): GTSNPN, SVGIG (reference sequence). The CDR3 runs to 14 residues. The CDR3 region has the DNA TGTGCCTGGAGGACAGGGATCGCTAATGAAAAACTGTTTTTT. Translating gives CAWRTGIANEKLFF.

The genes are TRBV2 and TRBJ2-3; 7 positions match TRBD1. J lost 2 bases, V lost 7 bases, and 9 bases had no gene match. Germline lookup yields CDR1 SNHLY and CDR2 FYNNEI. The CDR3 runs 15 residues. The CDR3 DNA follows: TGTGCCAGCACCCGGGACAGAGAGCCCACAGATACGCAGTATTTT. Protein product: CASTRDREPTDTQYF. Full variable domain (rest looked up from reference TRBV2 and TRBJ2-3): EPEVTQTPSHQVTQMGQEVILRCVPISNHLYFYWYRQILGQKVEFLVSFYNNEISEKSEIFDDQFSVERPDGSNFTLKIRSTKLEDSAMYFCASTRDREPTDTQYFGPGTRLTVL.

J is TRBJ2-2 and V is TRBV19, with 8 bases lining up with TRBD1. The V and J ends lost 7 bases and 4 bases, in that order; junction bases with no gene match: 8. Germline CDR1 is LNHDA and CDR2 is SQIVND (reference sequence). CDR3 length: 15 residues. CDR3 DNA: TGTGCCAGTACCCCCGGGACAGGTGCCACCGGGGAGCTGTTTTTT. Its translation: CASTPGTGATGELFF. Complete variable domain (other parts from reference TRBV19 and TRBJ2-2): DGGITQSPKYLFRKEGQNVTLSCEQNLNHDAMYWYRQDPGQGLRLIYYSQIVNDFQKGDIAEGYSVSREKKESFPLTVTSAQKNPTAFYLCASTPGTGATGELFFGEGSRLTVL.

J is TRBJ2-1 and V is TRBV5-1; 10 bases line up with TRBD2. V shed 6 bases and J 5 bases; nucleotides not matched to a gene: 14. Germline CDR1 and CDR2: SGHRS and YFSETQ. This CDR3 comprises 17 residues. CDR3 amino acids: CASTLISSGSIHNEQFF. Written as DNA, the CDR3 is TGCGCCAGCACCCTAATATCTAGCGGGAGTATCCACAATGAGCAGTTCTTC.

This clone occurred a few times. V is TRBV7-9 and J is TRBJ1-5; TRBD1 might be the D (6 bases). The CDR3 contains 15 residues. V gave up 6 bases and J gave up 0 bases, with 12 bases separating them. CDR1 is SEHNR, CDR2 FQNEAQ, per germline (reference sequence). In DNA form, the CDR3 reads TGTGCCAGCAGTTCAGGGGCAATTAGCAATCAGCCCCAGCATTTT. This gives the protein CASSSGAISNQPQHF.

The chain carries TRBV7-2 and TRBJ2-5; TRBD2 might be the D (6 bases). The J call may be wrong; the DNA end is better matched by TRBJ2-7. Germline V gene data show CDR1 as SGHTA and CDR2 as FQGNSA. The CDR3 is 15 residues long. The DNA for the CDR3 is TGTGCCAGCACTTTAGGGGCTAGCGATGCCTACGAGCAGTACTTC. Amino acids: CASTLGASDAYEQYF.

The rearrangement uses TRBV6-5 and TRBJ2-3; D not resolved. Trimming took 1 base from V and 3 from J, leaving 5 bases between them. The CDR3 contains 13 residues. The germline CDR1 and CDR2 sequences are MNHEY and SVGAGI. The CDR3: CASSYYRTDTQYF. DNA for the CDR3: TGTGCCAGCAGTTACTACCGGACAGATACGCAGTATTTT.

As concerns this clone: Additional DNA sequences in this sample encode the identical CDR3. The V call is TRBV6-5, the J call TRBJ2-2, with a possible D match to TRBD1 (6 bases). Germline-derived CDR1 and CDR2 are MNHEY and SVGAGI. V lost 6 bases and J lost 5, with 13 bases in between. CDR3 size: 14 residues. The CDR3, as DNA: TGTGCCAGCAGGCCGGGACAACTGACCGGGGAGCTGTTTTTT. This gives the protein CASRPGQLTGELFF.

The chain is built from TRBV30 and TRBJ1-5; no clear D. The CDR3 covers 15 residues. V was clipped by 0 bases and J by 0 bases, with 9 bases between them. Germline V gene lookup returns CDR1 GTSNPN and CDR2 SVGIG (reference sequence). CDR3 nucleotides: TGTGCCTGGAGTGTCGGCAGGTCTAGCAATCAGCCCCAGCATTTT. Its protein is CAWSVGRSSNQPQHF.

This clone has only a few counts. The V call is TRBV10-3, the J call TRBJ1-4; 7 bases are a match to TRBD1. Germline trimming cut 11 bases from V and 7 bases from J; bases unmatched to any gene: 13. Germline V gene sequence: CDR1 ENHRY, CDR2 SYGVKD. The CDR3 runs 14 residues. The CDR3 bases are TGTGCCTCCAGGCCGGACAGGTCCGGTGAAAAACTGTTTTTT. Residues: CASRPDRSGEKLFF.

This clone was recorded once. V is TRBV18 and J is TRBJ2-2, with TRBD1 matching 10 bases. V shed 5 bases and J 7 bases; nucleotides not matched to a gene: 7. The CDR3 contains 15 residues. Per germline, CDR1 KGHSH and CDR2 LQKENI. Here the CDR3 reads CASSRQGAIGGELFF. Written as DNA, the CDR3 is TGTGCCAGCTCAAGACAGGGGGCAATTGGCGGGGAGCTGTTTTTT.

This clone has more than one count but fewer than ten. The chain recombines TRBV5-4 with TRBJ2-1; TRBD1 aligns across 8 bases. CDR3 length: 18 amino acids. Germline trimming cut 4 bases from V and 2 bases from J; bases unmatched to any gene: 14. CDR1 is SGHNT, CDR2 YYREEE, per germline (reference sequence). The CDR3 spells CASSTVQGAQGPYNEQFF. DNA for the CDR3: TGTGCCAGCAGCACGGTTCAGGGGGCGCAAGGACCCTACAATGAGCAGTTCTTC. The whole variable domain, filled in from reference TRBV5-4 and TRBJ2-1, reads ETGVTQSPTHLIKTRGQQVTLRCSSQSGHNTVSWYQQALGQGPQFIFQYYREEENGRGNFPPRFSGLQFPNYSSELNVNALELDDSALYLCASSTVQGAQGPYNEQFFGPGTRLTVL.

This chain uses TRBV4-2 with TRBJ1-4; D is undetermined. The CDR3 has 13 amino acids. Per germline, CDR1 LGHNA and CDR2 YNFKEQ. V gave up 0 bases and J gave up 8 bases, with 7 bases separating them. CDR3 amino acids: CASSQERYEKLFF. The DNA of the CDR3 is TGTGCCAGCAGCCAAGAACGGTACGAAAAACTGTTTTTT.

This chain uses TRBV9 with TRBJ2-3, with 11 bases matching TRBD2. J was trimmed by 1 base and V by 0 bases; bases with no gene match: 7. In germline, CDR1 is SGDLS, CDR2 YYNGEE. This CDR3 spans 18 amino acids. The CDR3 sequence is CASSVEISGGAGTDTQYF. The CDR3 DNA follows: TGTGCCAGCAGCGTAGAGATTAGCGGGGGGGCCGGCACAGATACGCAGTATTTT.

V gene TRBV30 combines with J gene TRBJ1-5; D is undetermined. The CDR3 runs 14 residues. Per the germline V gene, CDR1 is GTSNPN and CDR2 is SVGIG (reference sequence). The V end lost 1 base, the J end lost 5 bases, and 12 bases lay between the germline ends. The CDR3 DNA reads TGTGCCTGGAGTGGGTCCATGGGAGATCAGCCCCAGCATTTT. It encodes CAWSGSMGDQPQHF.

Comment on this clone: The sample holds other DNA sequences that translate to the same CDR3. The chain carries TRBV6-1 and TRBJ2-6; TRBD1 might be the D (6 bases). Germline CDR1 and CDR2: MNHNS and SASEGT. The CDR3 covers 15 residues. Between the trimmed V and J ends, which lost 8 bases and 4 bases, there was a span of 15 bases. CDR3 coding DNA: TGTGCCAGCTCGGGACACCTCTCCGGGGCCAACGTCCTGACTTTC. Protein sequence: CASSGHLSGANVLTF.

In this sample, this clone turned up a few times. V is TRBV5-1 and J is TRBJ1-3; TRBD1 might be the D (5 bases). CDR1 is SGHRS, CDR2 YFSETQ, per germline. The CDR3 sequence is 16 residues long. V was pared by 0 bases and J by 0 bases, with 10 bases between. The CDR3 DNA reads TGCGCCAGCAGCTTGGGGACACCGAGCTCTGGAAACACCATATATTTT. This codes for CASSLGTPSSGNTIYF.

V usage is TRBV7-2 and J usage is TRBJ2-7, with 7 bases lining up with TRBD1. After removal of 5 bases from V and 3 bases from J, the junction contained 4 bases not matched to a gene. The CDR3 contains 13 residues. Germline V gene lookup returns CDR1 SGHTA and CDR2 FQGNSA. DNA for the CDR3: TGTGCCAGCAGCCGGGCAGGGGGCTACGAGCAGTACTTC. It is translated as CASSRAGGYEQYF.

The gene calls are TRBV7-9 and TRBJ1-5, with no clear D. This CDR3 has 13 amino acids. Trimming left V 1 base short and J 9 bases short, with 10 bases between. The V gene's germline CDR1 is SEHNR and CDR2 FQNEAQ (reference sequence). The CDR3: CASSLGGGRPQHF. CDR3 in DNA: TGTGCCAGCAGCTTAGGGGGAGGTCGGCCCCAGCATTTT.

The count of this clone is one. The V call is TRBV7-2, the J call TRBJ2-5, with 8 positions matching TRBD2. CDR1 is SGHTA and CDR2 is FQGNSA in the germline V gene. This CDR3 contains 14 residues. The V and J ends lost 3 bases and 11 bases, in that order; junction bases with no gene match: 11. The CDR3 region is CASSFTSGPREQYF. CDR3 sequence (DNA): TGTGCCAGCAGCTTCACTAGCGGCCCTAGGGAGCAGTACTTC.